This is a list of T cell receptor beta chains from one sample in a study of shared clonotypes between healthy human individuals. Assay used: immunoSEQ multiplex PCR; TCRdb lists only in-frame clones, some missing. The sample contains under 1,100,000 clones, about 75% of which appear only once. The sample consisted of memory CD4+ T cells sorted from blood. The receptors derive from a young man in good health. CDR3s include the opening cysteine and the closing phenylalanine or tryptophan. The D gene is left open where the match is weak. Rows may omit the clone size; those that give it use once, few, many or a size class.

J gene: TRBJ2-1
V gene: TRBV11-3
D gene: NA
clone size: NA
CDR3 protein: CASSLVTSEQFF
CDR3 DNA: TGTGCCAGCAGCTTAGTTACTAGTGAGCAGTTCTTC

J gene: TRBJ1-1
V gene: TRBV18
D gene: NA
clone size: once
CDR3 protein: CASSPPLRQHTEAFF
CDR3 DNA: TGTGCCAGCTCACCACCACTAAGACAGCACACTGAAGCTTTCTTT

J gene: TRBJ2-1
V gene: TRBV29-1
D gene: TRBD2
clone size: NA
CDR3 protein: CSVALGAGYEQFF
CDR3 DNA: TGCAGCGTCGCTTTAGGAGCGGGGTACGAGCAGTTCTTC

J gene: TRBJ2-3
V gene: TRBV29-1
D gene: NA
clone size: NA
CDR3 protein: CSVARGRGDTQYF
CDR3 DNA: TGCAGCGTTGCAAGGGGGAGAGGAGATACGCAGTATTTT

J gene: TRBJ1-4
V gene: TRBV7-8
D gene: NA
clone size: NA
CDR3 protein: CASSFGGTAEKLFF
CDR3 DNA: TGTGCCAGCAGCTTCGGGGGTACGGCTGAAAAACTGTTTTTT

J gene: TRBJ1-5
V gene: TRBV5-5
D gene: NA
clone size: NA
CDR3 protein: CASSVDYYQPQHF
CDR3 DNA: TGTGCCAGCAGCGTGGACTATTATCAGCCCCAGCATTTT

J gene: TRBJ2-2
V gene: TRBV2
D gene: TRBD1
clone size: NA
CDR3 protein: CASSLQGAYTGELFF
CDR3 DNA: TGTGCCAGCAGTTTACAGGGGGCTTACACCGGGGAGCTGTTTTTT

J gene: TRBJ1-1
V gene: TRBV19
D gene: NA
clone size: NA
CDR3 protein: CATRMTERNTEAFF
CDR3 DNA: TGTGCCACCCGAATGACAGAGAGGAACACTGAAGCTTTCTTT

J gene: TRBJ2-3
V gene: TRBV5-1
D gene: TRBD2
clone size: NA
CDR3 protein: CASSSSGRDTDTQYF
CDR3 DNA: TGCGCCAGCAGCAGTAGCGGGAGGGACACAGATACGCAGTATTTT

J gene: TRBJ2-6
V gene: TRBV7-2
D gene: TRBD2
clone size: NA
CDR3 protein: CASSLLAGALSEGANVLTF
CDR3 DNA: TGTGCCAGCAGCTTATTAGCGGGAGCTCTGTCGGAAGGGGCCAACGTCCTGACTTTC

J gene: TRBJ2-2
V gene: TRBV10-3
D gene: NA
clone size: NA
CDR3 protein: CAISAGSTGELFF
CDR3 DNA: TGTGCCATCAGCGCAGGGTCCACCGGGGAGCTGTTTTTT

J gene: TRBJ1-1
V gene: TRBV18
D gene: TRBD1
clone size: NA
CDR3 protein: CASSPQAGGTSTEAFF
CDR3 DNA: TGTGCCAGCTCACCACAGGCAGGGGGAACGAGCACTGAAGCTTTCTTT

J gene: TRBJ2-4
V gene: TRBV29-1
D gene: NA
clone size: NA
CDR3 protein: CSVEGPGNIQYF
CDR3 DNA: TGCAGCGTTGAAGGCCCGGGGAACATTCAGTACTTC

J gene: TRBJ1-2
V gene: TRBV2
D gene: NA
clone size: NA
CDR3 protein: CAAKGDGSGGYTF
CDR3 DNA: TGTGCCGCAAAGGGGGACGGGAGCGGTGGCTACACCTTC

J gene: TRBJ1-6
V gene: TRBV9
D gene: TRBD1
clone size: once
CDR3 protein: CASSLGQGYNSPLHF
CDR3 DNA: TGTGCCAGCAGCTTGGGACAGGGCTATAATTCACCCCTCCACTTT

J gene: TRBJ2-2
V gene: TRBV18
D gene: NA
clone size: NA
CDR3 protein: CASSPRHGAVGELFF
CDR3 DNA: TGTGCCAGCTCACCACGGCATGGCGCGGTCGGGGAGCTGTTTTTT

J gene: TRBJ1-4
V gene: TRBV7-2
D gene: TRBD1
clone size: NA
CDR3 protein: CASRRGPTNEKLFF
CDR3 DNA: TGTGCCAGCAGGAGGGGGCCAACTAATGAAAAACTGTTTTTT

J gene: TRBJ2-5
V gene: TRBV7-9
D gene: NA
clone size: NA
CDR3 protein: CASSSRTGAGETQYF
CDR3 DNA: TGTGCCAGCAGCTCCCGCACCGGGGCGGGAGAGACCCAGTACTTC

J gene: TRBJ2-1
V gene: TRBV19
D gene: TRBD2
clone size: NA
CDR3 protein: CASSSQGLAYNEQFF
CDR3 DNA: TGTGCCAGTAGCTCCCAGGGACTAGCCTACAATGAGCAGTTCTTC

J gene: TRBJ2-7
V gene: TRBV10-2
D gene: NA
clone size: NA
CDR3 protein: CASRWTPAYEQYF
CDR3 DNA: TGCGCCAGCCGATGGACGCCAGCCTACGAGCAGTACTTC

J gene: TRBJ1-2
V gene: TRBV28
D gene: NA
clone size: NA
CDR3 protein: CAIREQNYGYTF
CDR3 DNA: TGTGCCATCCGGGAGCAAAACTATGGCTACACCTTC

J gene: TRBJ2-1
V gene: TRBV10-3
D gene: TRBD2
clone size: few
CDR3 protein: CAISESSGGVYNEQFF
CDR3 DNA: TGTGCCATCAGTGAGTCCTCGGGAGGGGTTTACAATGAGCAGTTCTTC

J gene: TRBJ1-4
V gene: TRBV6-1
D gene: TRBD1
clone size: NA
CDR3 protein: CASSELMGQGFNEKLFF
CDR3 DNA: TGTGCCAGCAGTGAACTGATGGGACAGGGCTTTAATGAAAAACTGTTTTTT

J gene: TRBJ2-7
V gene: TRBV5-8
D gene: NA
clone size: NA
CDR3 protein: CASSLRRTEQYF
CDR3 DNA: TGTGCCAGCAGCTTACGTCGTACGGAGCAGTACTTC